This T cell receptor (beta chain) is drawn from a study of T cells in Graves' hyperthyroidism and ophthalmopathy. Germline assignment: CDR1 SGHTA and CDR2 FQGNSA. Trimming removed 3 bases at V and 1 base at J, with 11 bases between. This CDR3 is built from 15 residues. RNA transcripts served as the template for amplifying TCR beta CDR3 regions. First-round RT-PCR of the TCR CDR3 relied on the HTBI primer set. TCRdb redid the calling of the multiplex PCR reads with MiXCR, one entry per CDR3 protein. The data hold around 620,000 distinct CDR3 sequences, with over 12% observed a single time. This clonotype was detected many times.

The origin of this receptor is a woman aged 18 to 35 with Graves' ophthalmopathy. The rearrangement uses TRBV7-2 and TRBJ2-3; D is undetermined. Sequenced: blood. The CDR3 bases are TGTGCCAGCAGCTTTAGTGAGTTGGGCACAGATACGCAGTATTTT. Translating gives CASSFSELGTDTQYF.